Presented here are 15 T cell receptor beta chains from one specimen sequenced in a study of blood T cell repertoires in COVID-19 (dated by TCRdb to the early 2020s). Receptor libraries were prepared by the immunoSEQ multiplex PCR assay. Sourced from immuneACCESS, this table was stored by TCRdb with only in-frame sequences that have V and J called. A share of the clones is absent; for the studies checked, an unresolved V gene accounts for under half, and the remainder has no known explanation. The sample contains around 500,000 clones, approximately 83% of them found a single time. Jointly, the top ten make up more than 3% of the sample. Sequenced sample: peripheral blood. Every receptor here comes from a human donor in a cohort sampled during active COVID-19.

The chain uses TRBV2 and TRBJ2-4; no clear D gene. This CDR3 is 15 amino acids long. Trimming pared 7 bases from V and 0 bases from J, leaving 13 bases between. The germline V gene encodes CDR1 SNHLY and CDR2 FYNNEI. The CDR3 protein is CASNGGTGAKNIQYF. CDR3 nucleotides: TGTGCCAGCAATGGCGGAACGGGAGCCAAAAACATTCAGTACTTC. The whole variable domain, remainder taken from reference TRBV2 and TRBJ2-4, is EPEVTQTPSHQVTQMGQEVILRCVPISNHLYFYWYRQILGQKVEFLVSFYNNEISEKSEIFDDQFSVERPDGSNFTLKIRSTKLEDSAMYFCASNGGTGAKNIQYFGAGTRLSVL.

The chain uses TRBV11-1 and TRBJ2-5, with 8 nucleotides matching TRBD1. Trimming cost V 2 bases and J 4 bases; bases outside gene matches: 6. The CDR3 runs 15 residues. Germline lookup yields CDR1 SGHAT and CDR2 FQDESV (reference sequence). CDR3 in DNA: TGTGCCAGCAGCTTAAAGGCAGGGGGCGCAGAGACCCAGTACTTC. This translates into CASSLKAGGAETQYF.

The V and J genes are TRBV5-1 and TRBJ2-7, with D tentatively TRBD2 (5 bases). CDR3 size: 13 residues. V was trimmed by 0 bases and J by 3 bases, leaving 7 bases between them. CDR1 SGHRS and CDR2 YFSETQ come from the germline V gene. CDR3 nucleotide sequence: TGCGCCAGCAGCTTGGAACTAGGCTACGAGCAGTACTTC. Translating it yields CASSLELGYEQYF.

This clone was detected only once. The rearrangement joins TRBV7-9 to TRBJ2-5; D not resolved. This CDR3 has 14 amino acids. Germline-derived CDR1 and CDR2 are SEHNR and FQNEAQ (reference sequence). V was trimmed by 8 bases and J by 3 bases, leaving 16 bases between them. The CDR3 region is CASSPWALEETQYF. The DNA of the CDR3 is TGTGCCAGCTCCCCCTGGGCACTGGAAGAGACCCAGTACTTC.

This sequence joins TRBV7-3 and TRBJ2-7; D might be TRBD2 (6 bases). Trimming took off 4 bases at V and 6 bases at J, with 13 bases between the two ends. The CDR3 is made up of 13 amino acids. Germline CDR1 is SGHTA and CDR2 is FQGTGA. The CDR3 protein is CASSWDSLGEQYF. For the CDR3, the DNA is TGTGCCAGCAGCTGGGACTCTTTGGGCGAGCAGTACTTC.

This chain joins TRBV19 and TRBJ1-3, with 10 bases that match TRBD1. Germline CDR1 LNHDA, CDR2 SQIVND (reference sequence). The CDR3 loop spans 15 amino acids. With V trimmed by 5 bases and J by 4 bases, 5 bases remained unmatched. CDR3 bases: TGTGCCAGTAGTGCCGGGACAGGGGCAGGAAACACCATATATTTT. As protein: CASSAGTGAGNTIYF. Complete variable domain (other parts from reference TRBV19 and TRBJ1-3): DGGITQSPKYLFRKEGQNVTLSCEQNLNHDAMYWYRQDPGQGLRLIYYSQIVNDFQKGDIAEGYSVSREKKESFPLTVTSAQKNPTAFYLCASSAGTGAGNTIYFGEGSWLTVV.

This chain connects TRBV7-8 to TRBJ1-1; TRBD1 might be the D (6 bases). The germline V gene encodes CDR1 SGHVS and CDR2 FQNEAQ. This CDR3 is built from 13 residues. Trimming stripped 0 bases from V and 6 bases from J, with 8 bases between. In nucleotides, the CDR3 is TGTGCCAGCAGCTTAGCTCAGGGGCCTGAAGCTTTCTTT. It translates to CASSLAQGPEAFF.

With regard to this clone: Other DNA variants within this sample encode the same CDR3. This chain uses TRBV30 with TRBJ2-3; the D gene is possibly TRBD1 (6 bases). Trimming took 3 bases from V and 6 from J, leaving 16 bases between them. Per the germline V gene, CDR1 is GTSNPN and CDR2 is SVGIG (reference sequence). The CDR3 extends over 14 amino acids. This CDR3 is CAWSKGQGTDTQYF. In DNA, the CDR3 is TGTGCCTGGAGCAAAGGGCAGGGGACGGATACGCAGTATTTT.

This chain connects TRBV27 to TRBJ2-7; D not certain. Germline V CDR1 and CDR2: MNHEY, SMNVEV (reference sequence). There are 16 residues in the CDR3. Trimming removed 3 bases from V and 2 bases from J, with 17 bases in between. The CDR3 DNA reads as TGTGCCAGCAGTTTTTCTTATGGGCAATCAACCTACGAGCAGTACTTC. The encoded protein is CASSFSYGQSTYEQYF.

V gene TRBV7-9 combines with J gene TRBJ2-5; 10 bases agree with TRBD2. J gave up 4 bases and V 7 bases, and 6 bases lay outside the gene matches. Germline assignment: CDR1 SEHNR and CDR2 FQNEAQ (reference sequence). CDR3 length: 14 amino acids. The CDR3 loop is CASNVAGGRETQYF. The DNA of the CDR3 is TGTGCCAGCAACGTAGCGGGAGGACGAGAGACCCAGTACTTC.

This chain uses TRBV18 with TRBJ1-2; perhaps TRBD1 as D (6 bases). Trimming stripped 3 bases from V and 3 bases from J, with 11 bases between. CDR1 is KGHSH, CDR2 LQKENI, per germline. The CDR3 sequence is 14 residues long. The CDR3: CASSPRKGDYGYTF. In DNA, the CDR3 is TGTGCCAGCTCACCCCGGAAGGGGGACTATGGCTACACCTTC.

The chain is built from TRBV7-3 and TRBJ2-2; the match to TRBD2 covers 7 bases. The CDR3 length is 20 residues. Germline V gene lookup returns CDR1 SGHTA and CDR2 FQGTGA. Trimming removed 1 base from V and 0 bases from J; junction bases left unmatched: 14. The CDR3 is CASSLNPMLSGYANTGELFF. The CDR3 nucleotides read TGTGCCAGCAGCTTAAACCCGATGCTTAGCGGGTACGCGAACACCGGGGAGCTGTTTTTT. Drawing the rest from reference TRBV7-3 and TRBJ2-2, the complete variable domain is GAGVSQTPSNKVTEKGKYVELRCDPISGHTALYWYRQSLGQGPEFLIYFQGTGAADDSGLPNDRFFAVRPEGSVSTLKIQRTERGDSAVYLCASSLNPMLSGYANTGELFFGEGSRLTVL.

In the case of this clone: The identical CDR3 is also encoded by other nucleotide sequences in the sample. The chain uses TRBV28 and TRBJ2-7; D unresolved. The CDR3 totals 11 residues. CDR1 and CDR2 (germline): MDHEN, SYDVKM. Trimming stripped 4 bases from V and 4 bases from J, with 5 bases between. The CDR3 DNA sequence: TGTGCCAGCAGTTCTCCGTACGAGCAGTACTTC. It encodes CASSSPYEQYF.

CDR3 protein: CASSLSKQDSRRTDTQYF. Here the CDR3 DNA reads TGTGCCAGCAGTTTAAGTAAACAGGACAGCAGGAGGACAGATACGCAGTATTTT. The chain joins TRBV28 to TRBJ2-3, with D possibly TRBD1 on 6 matching bases. Trimming shortened V by 2 bases and J by 3 bases, and 21 bases separated the two germline ends. This CDR3 region has 18 residues. Germline CDR1 and CDR2: MDHEN and SYDVKM.

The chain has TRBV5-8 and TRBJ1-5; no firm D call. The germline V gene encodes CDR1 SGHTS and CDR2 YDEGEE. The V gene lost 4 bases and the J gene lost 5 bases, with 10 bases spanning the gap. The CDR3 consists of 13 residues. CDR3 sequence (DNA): TGTGCCAGCAGCGGGAGGTGGGATCAGCCCCAGCATTTT. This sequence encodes CASSGRWDQPQHF. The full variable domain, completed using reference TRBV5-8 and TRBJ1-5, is EAGVTQSPTHLIKTRGQQATLRCSPISGHTSVYWYQQALGLGLQFLLWYDEGEERNRGNFPPRFSGRQFPNYSSELNVNALELEDSALYLCASSGRWDQPQHFGDGTRLSIL.